This TCR beta chain appears in the sequencing data of a study of T cells in Graves' hyperthyroidism and ophthalmopathy. Study-level background: Prior to any treatment, at the point of initial diagnosis, peripheral blood was collected. Study findings and constraints: The model identified upcoming ophthalmopathy a median approximately six months ahead of onset.

CDR1 MNHNS and CDR2 SASEGT come from the germline V gene. The germline V and J ends were trimmed by 1 base and 3 bases, with 12 bases remaining between them. The CDR3 has 15 residues. Patients were excluded because of uncontrolled infection, other autoimmune disease, pregnancy or lactation. RNA transcripts yielded amplified TCR beta CDR3 regions. TCR CDR3 underwent first-round RT-PCR with the HTBI primer set. TCRdb used MiXCR to reprocess the multiplex PCR reads, holding one entry per CDR3 protein. The sample yields hundreds of thousands of distinct CDR3 sequences, around 22% seen once. This clonotype was counted at least ten times. Antigen specificity is unknown.

This chain connects TRBV6-1 to TRBJ1-2; D gene uncertain. Sequenced: blood. The receptor comes from a woman in her 30s with Graves' ophthalmopathy. The CDR3 nucleotides are TGTGCCAGCAGTGAAGGGGAACAGCCCTACTATGGCTACACCTTC. Protein product: CASSEGEQPYYGYTF.